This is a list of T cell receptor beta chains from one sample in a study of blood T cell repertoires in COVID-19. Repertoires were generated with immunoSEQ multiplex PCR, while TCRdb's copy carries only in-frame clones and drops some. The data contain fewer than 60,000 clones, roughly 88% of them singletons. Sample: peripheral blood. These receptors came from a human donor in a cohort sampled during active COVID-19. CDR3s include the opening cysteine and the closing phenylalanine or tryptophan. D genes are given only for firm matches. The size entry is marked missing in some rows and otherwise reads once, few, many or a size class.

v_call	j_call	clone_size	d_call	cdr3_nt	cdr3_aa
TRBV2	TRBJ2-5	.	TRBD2	TGTGCCAGCAGTAGCGGGAGGGCCCGGGAGACCCAGTACTTC	CASSSGRARETQYF
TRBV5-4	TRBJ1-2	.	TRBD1	TGTGCCAGCAGCTTTTGGACAGGGGGCATCTATGGCTACACCTTC	CASSFWTGGIYGYTF
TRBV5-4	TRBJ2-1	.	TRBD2	TGTGCCAGCAGCACTGCTTCTAGCGGGAGTTACAATGAGCAGTTCTTC	CASSTASSGSYNEQFF
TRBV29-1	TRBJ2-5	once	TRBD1	TGCAGCGTAGACAGGGTGGAGGAGACCCAGTACTTC	CSVDRVEETQYF
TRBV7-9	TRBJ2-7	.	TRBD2	TGTGCCAGCAGCTTAGGGGGGATGGCTAGCGGCTACGAGCAGTACTTC	CASSLGGMASGYEQYF
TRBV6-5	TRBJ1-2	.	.	TGTGCCAGCAGTTACTCGATTCTTGCGTTCTATGGCTACACCTTC	CASSYSILAFYGYTF
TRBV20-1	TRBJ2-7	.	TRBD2	TGCAGTGCTAGTAATCGGGGGACTAGCGTTTCCTACGAGCAGTACTTC	CSASNRGTSVSYEQYF
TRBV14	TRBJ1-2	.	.	TGTGCCAGCAGCCAAGCAACCAGGGACTATGGCTACACCTTC	CASSQATRDYGYTF
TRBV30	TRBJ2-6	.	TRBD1	TGTGCCTGGAGTGTATACTACCGGGACAGCAACGTCCTGACTTTC	CAWSVYYRDSNVLTF
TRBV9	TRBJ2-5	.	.	TGTGCCAGCAGCCCTCGTGCTAGCAGAGAGACCCAGTACTTC	CASSPRASRETQYF
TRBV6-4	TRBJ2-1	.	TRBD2	TGTGCCAGCAGTGACTCAAGTCTAGCGGCAAACAATGAGCAGTTCTTC	CASSDSSLAANNEQFF
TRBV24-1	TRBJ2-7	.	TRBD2	TGTGCCACCAGTGACCGGGACAGGGGACTAGCGGGAGCCTACGAGCAGTACTTC	CATSDRDRGLAGAYEQYF
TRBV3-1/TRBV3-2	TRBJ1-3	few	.	TGTGCCAGCAGCCAATCCAGCTCTGGAAACACCATATATTTT	CASSQSSSGNTIYF
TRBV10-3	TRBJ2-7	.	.	TGTGCCATCAGTGAGCATACAGACAGAATTTCCTCCTACGAGCAGTACTTC	CAISEHTDRISSYEQYF
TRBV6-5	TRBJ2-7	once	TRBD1	TGTGCCAGCAGTTACTACCAGGGGGCGCGGTACGAGCAGTACTTC	CASSYYQGARYEQYF
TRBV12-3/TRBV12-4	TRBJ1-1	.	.	TGTGCCAGCAGACCTGACAGCGGGAGGCGAGCTTTCTTT	CASRPDSGRRAFF
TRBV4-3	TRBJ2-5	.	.	TGCGCCAGCAGCCAGACAGGATTCGAGACCCAGTACTTC	CASSQTGFETQYF
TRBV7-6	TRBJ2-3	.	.	TGTGCCAGCAGCCCCAGCGTGGAAGATACGCAGTATTTT	CASSPSVEDTQYF
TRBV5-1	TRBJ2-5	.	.	TGCGCCAGCAGCTTGGCCCTGGTCGAGGAGACCCAGTACTTC	CASSLALVEETQYF
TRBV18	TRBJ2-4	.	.	TGTGCCAGCTCAGGACAGAATATACTAGCCAAAAACATTCAGTACTTC	CASSGQNILAKNIQYF
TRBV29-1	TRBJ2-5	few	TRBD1	TGCAGCGTTGAATGGTCCACGGGACAGGGGGCGAGGGAGACCCAGTACTTC	CSVEWSTGQGARETQYF
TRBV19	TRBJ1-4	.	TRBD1	TGTGCCAGTAGTGAAGGGGACAGGGGCCTTAATGAAAAACTGTTTTTT	CASSEGDRGLNEKLFF